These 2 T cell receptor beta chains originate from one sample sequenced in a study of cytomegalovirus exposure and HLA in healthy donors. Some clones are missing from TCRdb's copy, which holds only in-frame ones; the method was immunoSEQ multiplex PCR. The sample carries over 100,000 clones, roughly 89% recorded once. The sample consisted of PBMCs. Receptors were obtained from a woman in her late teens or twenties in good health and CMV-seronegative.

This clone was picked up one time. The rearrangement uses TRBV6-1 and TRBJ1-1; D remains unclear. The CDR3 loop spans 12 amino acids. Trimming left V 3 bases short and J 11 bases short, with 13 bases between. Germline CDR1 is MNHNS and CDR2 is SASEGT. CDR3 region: CASSDSGRMAFF. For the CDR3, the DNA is TGTGCCAGCAGTGATTCGGGGAGGATGGCTTTCTTT.

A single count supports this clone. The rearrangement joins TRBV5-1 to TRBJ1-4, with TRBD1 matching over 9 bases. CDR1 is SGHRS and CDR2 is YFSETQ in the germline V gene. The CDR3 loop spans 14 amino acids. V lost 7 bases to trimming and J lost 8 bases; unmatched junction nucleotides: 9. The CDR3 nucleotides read TGCGCCAGCCGACGGACAGGGGAGGGGGAAAAACTGTTTTTT. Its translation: CASRRTGEGEKLFF.